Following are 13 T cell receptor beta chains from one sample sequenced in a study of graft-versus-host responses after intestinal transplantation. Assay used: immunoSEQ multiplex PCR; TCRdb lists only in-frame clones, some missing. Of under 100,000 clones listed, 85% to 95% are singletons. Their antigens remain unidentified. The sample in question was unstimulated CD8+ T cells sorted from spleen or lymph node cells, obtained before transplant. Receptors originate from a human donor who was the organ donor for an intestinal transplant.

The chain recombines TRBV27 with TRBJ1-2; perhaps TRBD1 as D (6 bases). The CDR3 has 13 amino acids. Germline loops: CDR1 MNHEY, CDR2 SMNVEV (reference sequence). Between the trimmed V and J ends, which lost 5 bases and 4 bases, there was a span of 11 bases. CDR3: CASSLRGGYGYTF. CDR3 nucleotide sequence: TGTGCCAGCAGTCTCAGAGGGGGCTATGGCTACACCTTC.

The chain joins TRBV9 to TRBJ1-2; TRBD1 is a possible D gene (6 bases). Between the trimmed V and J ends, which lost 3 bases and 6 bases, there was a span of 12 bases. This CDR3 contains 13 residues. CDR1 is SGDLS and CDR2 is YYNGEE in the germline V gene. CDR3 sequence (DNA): TGTGCCAGCAGCGACCACACAGGGAATGGCTACACCTTC. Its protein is CASSDHTGNGYTF. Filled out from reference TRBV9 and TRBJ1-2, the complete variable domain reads DSGVTQTPKHLITATGQRVTLRCSPRSGDLSVYWYQQSLDQGLQFLIQYYNGEERAKGNILERFSAQQFPDLHSELNLSSLELGDSALYFCASSDHTGNGYTFGSGTRLTVV.

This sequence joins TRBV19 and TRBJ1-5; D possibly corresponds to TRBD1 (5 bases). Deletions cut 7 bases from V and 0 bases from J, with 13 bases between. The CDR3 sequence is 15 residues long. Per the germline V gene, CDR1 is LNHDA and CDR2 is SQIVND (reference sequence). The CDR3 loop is CASTISGFSNQPQHF. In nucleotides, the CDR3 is TGTGCCAGTACCATTTCAGGGTTTAGCAATCAGCCCCAGCATTTT.

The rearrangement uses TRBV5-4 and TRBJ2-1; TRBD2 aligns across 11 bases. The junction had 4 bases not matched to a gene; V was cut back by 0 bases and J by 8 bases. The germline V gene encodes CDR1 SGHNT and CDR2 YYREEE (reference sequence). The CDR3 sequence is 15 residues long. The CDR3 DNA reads TGTGCCAGCAGCTTGGCACTAGCGGGGGTGGATGAGCAGTTCTTC. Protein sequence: CASSLALAGVDEQFF.

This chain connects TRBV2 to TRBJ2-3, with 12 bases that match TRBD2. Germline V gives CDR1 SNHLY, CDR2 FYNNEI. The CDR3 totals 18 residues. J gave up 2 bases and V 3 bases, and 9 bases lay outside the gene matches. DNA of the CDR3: TGTGCCAGCAGTGACCCGACTCGACTAGCGGGGGCCACAGATACGCAGTATTTT. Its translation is CASSDPTRLAGATDTQYF.

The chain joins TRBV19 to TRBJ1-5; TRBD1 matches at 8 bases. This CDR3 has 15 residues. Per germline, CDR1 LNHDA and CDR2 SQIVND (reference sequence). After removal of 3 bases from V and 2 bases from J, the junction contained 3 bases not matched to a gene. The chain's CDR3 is CASSIPTGGNQPQHF. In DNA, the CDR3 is TGTGCCAGTAGTATCCCGACAGGGGGCAATCAGCCCCAGCATTTT.

CDR3 amino acids: CASSPRVSRGQPQHF. The CDR3 bases are TGTGCCAGCAGCCCGCGGGTGTCTCGAGGGCAGCCCCAGCATTTT. This chain joins TRBV5-6 and TRBJ1-5; D ambiguous. Deletions cut 4 bases from V and 7 bases from J, with 18 bases between. The CDR3 spans 15 residues. Germline loops: CDR1 SGHDT, CDR2 YYEEEE.

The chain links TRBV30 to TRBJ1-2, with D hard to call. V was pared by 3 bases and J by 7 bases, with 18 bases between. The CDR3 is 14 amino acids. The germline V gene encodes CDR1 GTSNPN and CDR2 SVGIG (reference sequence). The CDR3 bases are TGTGCCTGGAGCCCCTTAGAGGGTTCGCTTGGCTACACCTTC. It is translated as CAWSPLEGSLGYTF.

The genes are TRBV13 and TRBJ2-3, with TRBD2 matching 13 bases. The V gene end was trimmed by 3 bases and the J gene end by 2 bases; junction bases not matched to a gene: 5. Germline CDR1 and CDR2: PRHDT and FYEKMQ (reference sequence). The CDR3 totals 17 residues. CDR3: CASSLTSGGLYTDTQYF. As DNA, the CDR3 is TGTGCCAGCAGCTTGACTAGCGGGGGGCTCTACACAGATACGCAGTATTTT.

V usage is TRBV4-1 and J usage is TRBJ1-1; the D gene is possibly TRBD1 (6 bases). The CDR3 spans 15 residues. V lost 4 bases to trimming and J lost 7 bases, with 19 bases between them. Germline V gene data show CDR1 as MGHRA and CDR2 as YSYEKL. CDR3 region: CASSRTTGDGIEAFF. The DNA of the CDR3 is TGCGCCAGCAGCCGCACGACAGGAGATGGCATTGAAGCTTTCTTT.

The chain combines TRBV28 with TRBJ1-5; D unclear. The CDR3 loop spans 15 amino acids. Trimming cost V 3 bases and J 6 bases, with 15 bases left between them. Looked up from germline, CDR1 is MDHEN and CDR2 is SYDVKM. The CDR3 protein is CASSLIGIRGQPQHF. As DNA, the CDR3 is TGTGCCAGCAGTTTGATAGGGATTCGGGGTCAGCCCCAGCATTTT.

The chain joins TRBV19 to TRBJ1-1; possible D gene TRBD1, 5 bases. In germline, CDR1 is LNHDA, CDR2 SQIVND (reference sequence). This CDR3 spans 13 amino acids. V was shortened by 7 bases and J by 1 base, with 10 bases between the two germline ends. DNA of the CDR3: TGTGCCAGTACTCCAGGGCCGAACACTGAAGCTTTCTTT. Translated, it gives CASTPGPNTEAFF.

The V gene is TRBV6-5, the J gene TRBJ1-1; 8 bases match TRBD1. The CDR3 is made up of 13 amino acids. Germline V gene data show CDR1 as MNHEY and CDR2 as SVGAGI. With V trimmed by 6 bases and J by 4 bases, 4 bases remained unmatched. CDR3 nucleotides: TGTGCCAGCAGACACAGGGGGGGCACTGAAGCTTTCTTT. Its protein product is CASRHRGGTEAFF.